This TCR beta chain was captured in a study of immune evolution from preneoplasia to lung adenocarcinoma. TCRdb keeps only in-frame clones here, not all; method: immunoSEQ multiplex PCR. The sample records roughly 4,000 clones, about nine tenths being singletons. This CDR3 spans 17 amino acids. CDR1 and CDR2 from the germline V gene are LGHNA and YNFKEQ. Trimming took 0 bases from V and 6 from J, leaving 19 bases between them. General observations from the study: Compared with EGFR-mutant or double wild-type lesions, KRAS-mutant nodules were more clonal.

This clone was picked up a small number of times. The antigen is unknown. This receptor was taken from an older donor with lung adenocarcinoma. The sequencing input was FFPE minimally invasive lung adenocarcinoma tissue. The chain uses TRBV4-2 and TRBJ2-3, with D tentatively TRBD1 (6 bases). CDR3 coding DNA: TGTGCCAGCAGCCAAGATGAGTCAGGGGATTATCGGGATACGCAGTATTTT. Its translation is CASSQDESGDYRDTQYF.